The present T cell receptor (beta chain) was sequenced within a study of cytomegalovirus exposure and HLA in healthy donors. V lost 6 bases to trimming and J lost 4 bases; unmatched junction nucleotides: 8. The CDR3 is 13 amino acids. Germline V gene sequence: CDR1 SQVTM, CDR2 ANQGSEA. Points on this clone: Its target is not known.

This PCR relied on a set of 60 Vbeta primers and 13 Jbeta primers. Measured with immunoSEQ multiplex PCR; TCRdb has only the in-frame clones, and not every one. The sample yields roughly 150,000 clones, roughly 70% seen once. Study findings and constraints: Reports described diagnosis of cytomegalovirus status by the classifier as highly specific and sensitive.

The receptor was derived from a middle-aged woman in good health and CMV-seronegative. Sequenced sample: PBMCs. The genes are TRBV29-1 and TRBJ2-7, with 8 bases matching TRBD2. CDR3 nucleotides: TGCAGCGTCCAGACTAGCGAGCGATACGAGCAGTACTTC. Protein: CSVQTSERYEQYF.